This record looks at one T cell receptor (beta chain) sequence and its context. Its antigen is currently unknown. CDR1 and CDR2 from the germline V gene are SGDLS and YYNGEE. Trimming took 1 base from V and 3 from J, leaving 11 bases between them. The CDR3 runs to 14 residues. By way of CD45RO/CCR7/CD25/CD127/CD95/CD27, the CD4+ regulatory, stem cell-like memory, central memory and naive cells were sorted. This sample stems from a study of beta chain features in type 1 diabetes. Expressed TCRB transcripts got sequenced, as all isolated RNA was reverse transcribed. The average output of naive, central memory and regulatory T cell samples was roughly 3.6 million reads. Measured with immunoSEQ multiplex PCR; TCRdb has only the in-frame clones, and not every one. The sample yields some 220,000 clones, under 13% seen once. Notes on the study in general: Researchers reported that naive, central memory and Treg TCRB repertoires appeared more similar in patients than in healthy donors. VDJ junctions in type 1 diabetes patients carried more deletions and fewer insertions.

The receptor comes from a young man in good health. The chain recombines TRBV9 with TRBJ2-7; tentative D call: TRBD2 (6 bases). The sample comprised central memory CD4+ T cells from blood. Here the CDR3 reads CASSVSSGDYEQYF. DNA of the CDR3: TGTGCCAGCAGCGTATCCTCGGGGGACTACGAGCAGTACTTC.